This T cell receptor beta chain was documented in a study of molecular identifiers for immune sequencing clone quantification. MiXCR, applied by TCRdb to the PCR reads, yields one record per CDR3 protein. Of hundreds of thousands of distinct CDR3 sequences in the sample, 24% are singletons; the top ten hold about 0.74%. This clonotype was seen only a few times. From germline, CDR1 is MNHEY and CDR2 SVGEGT. The CDR3 totals 16 residues. Trimming took 0 bases from V and 2 from J, leaving 11 bases between them. The TCR was taken from a human donor in good health. Some libraries in this study had Jurkat cell RNA spiked in. Sequencing was done on a sample of naive CD8+ T cells from blood, with Jurkat cell RNA spiked in. Subset specified: FACS-sorted CD8+CD4-CCR7+CD45RA+ naive T cells. This rearrangement joins TRBV6-2 or TRBV6-3 to TRBJ2-1, with D possibly matching TRBD1 (5 bases). The CDR3 sequence: CASSYSDSSPYNEQFF. CDR3 in DNA: TGTGCCAGCAGTTACTCTGACAGCAGTCCCTACAATGAGCAGTTCTTC.